This section outlines one T cell receptor (beta chain) sequence together with its context. Its antigen is still unknown. The sample originates from a study of T cell responses to AZD1222 COVID-19 vaccine. Study background: Some second doses came at about 4 weeks and others at about 12 weeks; these were pooled.

General study results and limits: Mostly white British, mostly female donors; authors suggested clonal diversity may be underestimated.

The CDR3 has 17 amino acids. The V gene's germline CDR1 is SGHDN and CDR2 FVKESK. Trimming cost V 0 bases and J 1 base, with 12 bases left between them. Sequenced by immunoSEQ multiplex PCR; TCRdb stores in-frame clones only, minus some. The profile shows fewer than 110,000 clones, around 90% of them singletons. This TCR was recovered from an adult in good health. The chain employs TRBV14 and TRBJ2-2, with TRBD2 as a possible D gene (6 bases). Sequences were derived from peripheral blood, sampled on day 0 of AZD1222 vaccination. The CDR3 DNA is TGTGCCAGCAGCCAAGATCGGGGAGGCTGGAACACCGGGGAGCTGTTTTTT. Translation: CASSQDRGGWNTGELFF.